One and the same sample provided the 15 T cell receptor beta chains below, sequenced in a study of blood T cell repertoires in COVID-19. The method was immunoSEQ multiplex PCR; TCRdb's version includes in-frame clones alone and lacks a portion of them. The sample consists of over 250,000 clones, about 87% of them appearing once. The sequenced sample consisted of peripheral blood. These receptors all come from a man between 60 and 75 years old who had recovered from COVID-19.

The V and J genes are TRBV2 and TRBJ2-7, with D perhaps TRBD1 (6 bases). Between the trimmed V and J ends, which lost 6 bases and 8 bases, there was a span of 14 bases. The CDR3 has 12 residues. The germline CDR1 and CDR2 sequences are SNHLY and FYNNEI. As DNA, the CDR3 is TGTGCCAGCAGACTAACAACAGGGAAGCAGTACTTC. Residues: CASRLTTGKQYF.

The V call is TRBV7-2, the J call TRBJ2-5; D perhaps matches TRBD2 (5 bases). The CDR3 covers 16 residues. V gave up 5 bases and J gave up 4 bases, with 20 bases separating them. The germline CDR1 and CDR2 sequences are SGHTA and FQGNSA. CDR3 coding DNA: TGTGCCAGCAGCCTGGCGCGGGCCGCAGGAGGAGAGACCCAGTACTTC. It codes for CASSLARAAGGETQYF.

This chain joins TRBV6-6 and TRBJ1-4; 7 bases align to TRBD1. Losses at the gene ends were 2 bases for V and 8 bases for J; bases not matched to a gene: 11. The CDR3 has 16 amino acids. Germline CDR1 is MNHNY and CDR2 is SVGAGI (reference sequence). CDR3 DNA sequence: TGTGCCAGCAGTTACCCGGACAGGCCAACGGGGGAAAAACTGTTTTTT. Its translation is CASSYPDRPTGEKLFF.

The rearrangement joins TRBV14 to TRBJ1-4; D remains unclear. The V end was cut by 2 bases, the J end by 2 bases, with 9 bases between. CDR3 size: 15 residues. The V gene's germline CDR1 is SGHDN and CDR2 FVKESK. The CDR3 DNA reads TGTGCCAGCAGCCAAAACGTCGGGACTAATGAAAAACTGTTTTTT. Its protein product is CASSQNVGTNEKLFF.

This clone was picked up a small number of times. The rearrangement links TRBV4-2 to TRBJ1-1, with TRBD1 matching 9 bases. There are 16 residues in the CDR3. Germline V gives CDR1 LGHNA, CDR2 YNFKEQ. V lost 1 base and J lost 4; bases outside the gene matches: 7. Here the CDR3 reads CASSQGGRTGVTEAFF. The CDR3, as DNA: TGTGCCAGCAGCCAAGGGGGGCGGACAGGGGTCACTGAAGCTTTCTTT.

A word on this clone: One junction end disagrees with the germline gene, perhaps due to a read error. The chain is built from TRBV29-1 and TRBJ1-2; 7 nucleotides line up with TRBD1. The length of the CDR3 is 13 residues. From germline, CDR1 is SQVTM and CDR2 ANQGSEA. This CDR3 reads CSVRTGTDAISAF. The CDR3 DNA sequence: TGCAGCGTCCGGACCGGGACAGACGCGATAAGCGCCTTC.

V and J are TRBV11-3 and TRBJ2-7; D is possibly TRBD2 (5 bases). Germline CDR1 and CDR2: SGHNT and YENEEA. V lost 5 bases and J lost 5, with 10 bases in between. CDR3 length equals 12 residues. CDR3: CASSPPGNEQYF. The CDR3 nucleotides read TGTGCCAGCAGCCCCCCCGGGAACGAGCAGTACTTC.

This clone appeared once. The chain employs TRBV5-1 and TRBJ2-3, with 7 bases aligning to TRBD2. The CDR3 is 15 amino acids. The ends lost 5 bases at V and 0 bases at J; junction bases unmatched: 6. Germline assignment: CDR1 SGHRS and CDR2 YFSETQ. CDR3 sequence: CASSGAGLSTDTQYF. The CDR3 region has the DNA TGCGCCAGCAGTGGAGCGGGGTTAAGCACAGATACGCAGTATTTT.

The chain carries TRBV12-3 or TRBV12-4 and TRBJ2-7, with a tentative D call TRBD1 (5 bases). Trimming left V 3 bases short and J 2 bases short, with 5 bases between. This CDR3 has 12 amino acids. The CDR3 region is CASSLDTYEQYF. CDR3 nucleotides: TGTGCCAGCAGTTTGGACACCTACGAGCAGTACTTC.

This clone was counted a single time. The V gene is TRBV20-1, the J gene TRBJ1-5; no definite D call. Germline V gene data show CDR1 as DFQATT and CDR2 as SNEGSKA (reference sequence). V lost 3 bases, J lost 1 base, and 10 bases lay in between. CDR3 length: 14 residues. The CDR3: CSASITGSNQPQHF. The CDR3 DNA is TGCAGTGCTAGTATTACGGGAAGCAATCAGCCCCAGCATTTT.

V gene TRBV10-1 combines with J gene TRBJ1-2, with a tentative D call TRBD1 (6 bases). The CDR3 has 12 residues. Trimming left V 3 bases short and J 8 bases short, with 10 bases between. Germline assignment: CDR1 WNHNN and CDR2 SYGVQD (reference sequence). Written as DNA, the CDR3 is TGCGCCAGCAGTGACAGGGGAACGGGCTACACCTTC. Residues: CASSDRGTGYTF.

This rearrangement joins TRBV18 to TRBJ2-1, with D possibly being TRBD2 (6 bases). V lost 0 bases and J 7 bases, leaving 10 bases between the germline ends. This CDR3 is built from 14 residues. Germline loops: CDR1 KGHSH, CDR2 LQKENI. CDR3 nucleotides: TGTGCCAGCTCACCACCAGAGGGGAGGAATGAGCAGTTCTTC. Translation gives CASSPPEGRNEQFF.

The gene calls are TRBV24-1 and TRBJ2-2; TRBD1 aligns across 9 bases. The CDR3 contains 17 residues. In germline, CDR1 is KGHDR, CDR2 SFDVKD. V shed 3 bases, J shed 3 bases, and the junction held 7 bases outside the gene matches. CDR3 sequence reads: CATSDRGQGRDTGELFF. In DNA, the CDR3 is TGTGCCACCAGTGATCGTGGACAGGGGCGAGACACCGGGGAGCTGTTTTTT.

The V gene is TRBV27, the J gene TRBJ2-3, with TRBD2 matching over 7 bases. The CDR3 extends over 14 amino acids. CDR1 is MNHEY, CDR2 SMNVEV, per germline (reference sequence). Trimming cost V 2 bases and J 5 bases; bases outside gene matches: 4. The CDR3 nucleotides are TGTGCCAGCAGTTTAACTAGCGTCAGAGATACGCAGTATTTT. Its protein product is CASSLTSVRDTQYF.

The V gene is TRBV27, the J gene TRBJ1-5, with 11 bases fitting TRBD1. The CDR3 covers 15 residues. J lost 7 bases, V lost 2 bases, and 4 bases had no gene match. Germline V gene lookup returns CDR1 MNHEY and CDR2 SMNVEV (reference sequence). The CDR3 is CASSLGQGAGQPQHF. Written as DNA, the CDR3 is TGTGCCAGCAGTTTAGGACAGGGGGCGGGGCAGCCCCAGCATTTT.